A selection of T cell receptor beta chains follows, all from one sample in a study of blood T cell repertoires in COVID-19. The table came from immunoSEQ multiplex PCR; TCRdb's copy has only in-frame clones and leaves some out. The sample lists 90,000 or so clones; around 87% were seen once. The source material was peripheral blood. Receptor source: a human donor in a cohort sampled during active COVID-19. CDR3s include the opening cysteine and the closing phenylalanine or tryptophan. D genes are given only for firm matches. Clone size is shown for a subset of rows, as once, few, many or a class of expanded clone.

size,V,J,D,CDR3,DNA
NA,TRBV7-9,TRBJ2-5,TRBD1,CASSLGGTDQETQYF,TGTGCCAGCAGCTTAGGGGGGACAGATCAAGAGACCCAGTACTTC
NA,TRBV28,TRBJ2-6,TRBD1,CASSSDRVPGANVLTF,TGTGCCAGCAGTTCCGACAGGGTCCCTGGGGCCAACGTCCTGACTTTC
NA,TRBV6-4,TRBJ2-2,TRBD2,CASSASGSTGELFF,TGTGCCAGCAGTGCTAGCGGGAGCACCGGGGAGCTGTTTTTT
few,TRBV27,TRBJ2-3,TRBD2,CASSYSAAGADTQYF,TGTGCCAGCAGTTATAGCGCAGCGGGAGCCGATACGCAGTATTTT
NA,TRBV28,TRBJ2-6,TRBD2,CASSGLAGGPSSGANVLTF,TGTGCCAGCAGTGGACTAGCGGGAGGGCCAAGCTCTGGGGCCAACGTCCTGACTTTC
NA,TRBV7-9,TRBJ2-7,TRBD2,CASSLRSSGSWDYEQYF,TGTGCCAGCAGCTTAAGGTCTAGCGGGAGTTGGGACTACGAGCAGTACTTC
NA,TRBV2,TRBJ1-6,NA,CATKGGRFSYNSPLHF,TGTGCCACCAAGGGCGGGCGCTTCTCCTATAATTCACCCCTCCACTTT
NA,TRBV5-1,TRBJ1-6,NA,CASSLEPQGLNSPLHF,TGCGCCAGCAGCTTGGAACCGCAGGGGCTAAATTCACCCCTCCACTTT
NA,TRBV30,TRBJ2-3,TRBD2,CACIQGLAGTDTQYF,TGTGCCTGTATCCAGGGACTAGCGGGAACAGATACGCAGTATTTT
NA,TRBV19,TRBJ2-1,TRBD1,CASRGTGGRGEQFF,TGTGCCAGTAGGGGAACAGGGGGCAGAGGTGAGCAGTTCTTC